This entry lists 15 T cell receptor beta chains sequenced from one sample in a study of blood T cell repertoires in COVID-19. Clones were read by immunoSEQ multiplex PCR, and TCRdb kept only the in-frame ones, dropping some. The data show 250,000 to 400,000 clones, roughly 87% seen once. The material sequenced was peripheral blood. The receptors were gathered from a man over 45 with active or convalescent COVID-19.

This rearrangement joins TRBV19 to TRBJ1-2; 10 bases fit TRBD1. Germline lookup yields CDR1 LNHDA and CDR2 SQIVND (reference sequence). This CDR3 region has 14 residues. Trimming removed 7 bases from V and 8 bases from J; junction bases left unmatched: 10. The CDR3 bases are TGTGCCAGTAACCCGGGACAGGGGATAGGCGGCTACACCTTC. Protein: CASNPGQGIGGYTF.

The genes are TRBV6-6 and TRBJ1-6; D remains ambiguous. The germline gives CDR1 MNHNY, CDR2 SVGAGI (reference sequence). The CDR3 covers 13 residues. The ends were cut back, 2 bases at V and 6 bases at J, with 5 bases in the middle. The CDR3 DNA reads as TGTGCCAGCAGTTACGGCACTAATTCACCCCTCCACTTT. Encoded protein: CASSYGTNSPLHF.

This chain joins TRBV28 and TRBJ1-2; D is possibly TRBD1 (5 bases). This CDR3 region has 13 residues. V lost 7 bases and J 8 bases, leaving 17 bases between the germline ends. Germline V gene lookup returns CDR1 MDHEN and CDR2 SYDVKM. The CDR3 spells CASTLPGGGGYTF. CDR3 DNA: TGTGCCAGCACCCTCCCGGGGGGGGGAGGCTACACCTTC.

The rearrangement joins TRBV5-4 to TRBJ2-1, with 8 bases fitting TRBD2. Germline CDR1 SGHNT, CDR2 YYREEE (reference sequence). This CDR3 is built from 16 residues. V was clipped by 0 bases and J by 7 bases; unmatched bases: 9. The CDR3, as DNA: TGTGCCAGCAGCTTGGATCCGGGAGGGCCAGGGAATGAGCAGTTCTTC. Its translation is CASSLDPGGPGNEQFF.

This clone was picked up one time. This chain links TRBV10-3 with TRBJ1-5; D is undetermined. This CDR3 contains 12 residues. Germline lookup yields CDR1 ENHRY and CDR2 SYGVKD. Trimming took off 4 bases at V and 6 bases at J, with 7 bases between the two ends. For the CDR3, the DNA is TGTGCCATCAGTGGAGGGTCTCAGCCCCAGCATTTT. Translation gives CAISGGSQPQHF.

This chain joins TRBV30 and TRBJ1-2; no clear D gene. Between the trimmed V and J ends, which lost 0 bases and 4 bases, there was a span of 6 bases. CDR3 length: 12 amino acids. Germline V lookup: CDR1 GTSNPN, CDR2 SVGIG (reference sequence). The CDR3 reads CAWSVTSYGYTF. The CDR3, as DNA: TGTGCCTGGAGTGTAACCAGCTATGGCTACACCTTC.

This clone occurred once. Written as DNA, the CDR3 is TGTGCCAGCAGTTTCCTAGCGCCCACGGGGGATGAGCAGTTCTTC. It is translated as CASSFLAPTGDEQFF. This sequence joins TRBV28 and TRBJ2-1; maybe TRBD2 (6 bases). Germline CDR1 reads MDHEN; CDR2 reads SYDVKM. V lost 3 bases, J lost 8 bases, and 17 bases lay in between. The CDR3 covers 15 residues.

This clone has only one observation. The chain carries TRBV5-1 and TRBJ1-4; D possibly corresponds to TRBD1 (5 bases). CDR3 length: 14 residues. V lost 4 bases, J lost 5 bases, and 12 bases lay in between. The germline V gene has CDR1 SGHRS and CDR2 YFSETQ. CDR3 in amino acids: CASSAGHGNEKLFF. CDR3 DNA: TGCGCCAGCAGCGCAGGACACGGGAATGAAAAACTGTTTTTT.

The chain uses TRBV20-1 and TRBJ2-6, with D possibly being TRBD2 (7 bases). The CDR3 is 14 residues long. Germline-derived CDR1 and CDR2 are DFQATT and SNEGSKA (reference sequence). Deletions cut 3 bases from V and 4 bases from J, with 10 bases between. CDR3: CSASRGAGANVLTF. CDR3 DNA sequence: TGCAGTGCTAGTCGGGGGGCAGGGGCCAACGTCCTGACTTTC.

The genes are TRBV4-2 and TRBJ1-4, with TRBD1 matching over 9 bases. Germline loops: CDR1 LGHNA, CDR2 YNFKEQ. The CDR3 has 16 amino acids. V lost 2 bases to trimming and J lost 8 bases; unmatched junction nucleotides: 9. The CDR3 reads CASSQRAGDRGEKLFF. The CDR3 DNA is TGTGCCAGCAGCCAAAGGGCAGGAGACAGGGGGGAAAAACTGTTTTTT.

V usage is TRBV2 and J usage is TRBJ2-7; TRBD1 agrees at 8 bases. The CDR3 is made up of 13 amino acids. Trimming at V came to 4 bases and at J to 3 bases, leaving 2 bases not matched to a gene. Germline CDR1 reads SNHLY; CDR2 reads FYNNEI. CDR3 loop: CASSGGTGYEQYF. The CDR3, as DNA: TGTGCCAGCAGTGGGGGGACAGGCTACGAGCAGTACTTC. Variable domain in full (rest from reference TRBV2 and TRBJ2-7): EPEVTQTPSHQVTQMGQEVILRCVPISNHLYFYWYRQILGQKVEFLVSFYNNEISEKSEIFDDQFSVERPDGSNFTLKIRSTKLEDSAMYFCASSGGTGYEQYFGPGTRLTVT.

The genes are TRBV7-8 and TRBJ2-1, with D possibly being TRBD1 (5 bases). V was trimmed by 0 bases and J by 2 bases, leaving 11 bases between them. This CDR3 is 16 amino acids long. Germline lookup yields CDR1 SGHVS and CDR2 FQNEAQ. CDR3 loop: CASSLARRATYNEQFF. For the CDR3, the DNA is TGTGCCAGCAGCTTAGCACGCAGGGCAACCTACAATGAGCAGTTCTTC.

Comment on this clone: In the same sample, other DNA sequences code for this CDR3. V usage is TRBV18 and J usage is TRBJ2-6; D remains unclear. The CDR3 runs to 16 residues. The V gene's germline CDR1 is KGHSH and CDR2 LQKENI. The V gene lost 3 bases and the J gene lost 0 bases, with 9 bases spanning the gap. CDR3: CASSPGTGSGANVLTF. Written as DNA, the CDR3 is TGTGCCAGCTCACCGGGTACGGGCTCTGGGGCCAACGTCCTGACTTTC. The full variable domain, its missing parts supplied by reference TRBV18 and TRBJ2-6, is NAGVMQNPRHLVRRRGQEARLRCSPMKGHSHVYWYRQLPEEGLKFMVYLQKENIIDESGMPKERFSAEFPKEGPSILRIQQVVRGDSAAYFCASSPGTGSGANVLTFGAGSRLTVL.

This clone came up once. The rearrangement joins TRBV19 to TRBJ2-1; 10 bases agree with TRBD2. V shed 5 bases, J shed 4 bases, and the junction held 5 bases outside the gene matches. This CDR3 has 15 amino acids. Germline V gives CDR1 LNHDA, CDR2 SQIVND (reference sequence). The CDR3 protein is CASSPAGGGYNEQFF. DNA for the CDR3: TGTGCCAGTAGTCCAGCGGGAGGGGGATACAATGAGCAGTTCTTC.

Concerning this clone: Distinct nucleotide sequences in the sample also encode this CDR3. The chain employs TRBV6-5 and TRBJ2-7, with D unclear. The CDR3 covers 15 residues. The germline CDR1 and CDR2 sequences are MNHEY and SVGAGI. Trimming took off 0 bases at V and 3 bases at J, with 12 bases between the two ends. CDR3 bases: TGTGCCAGCAGTTACTCCGGCGGTCTAGGCTACGAGCAGTACTTC. This gives the protein CASSYSGGLGYEQYF.